The next 14 T cell receptor beta chains were all read from a single sample in a study of PD-1 blockade in classical Hodgkin lymphoma. Data came from immunoSEQ multiplex PCR; TCRdb stores just in-frame clones and leaves some out. Found here are 20,000 to 25,000 clones, less than 75% of them singletons; the top ten hold 15% to 20%. As for time point: cycle 4 day 1 (C4D1), after less than 7 weeks of nivolumab. Every single patient, without exception, relapsed after autologous stem cell transplantation, and brentuximab vedotin exposure varied. The sample consisted of peripheral blood mononuclear cells (PBMCs), taken before the fourth cycle of nivolumab. These receptors all stem from a human donor with classical Hodgkin lymphoma.

There are a few counts of this clone. The rearrangement uses TRBV27 and TRBJ2-1; 12 bases map to TRBD2. CDR3 size: 14 residues. With V trimmed by 7 bases and J by 5 bases, 3 bases remained unmatched. CDR1 is MNHEY and CDR2 is SMNVEV in the germline V gene (reference sequence). CDR3 nucleotide sequence: TGTGCCAGCAAAACTAGCGGGAGGAACAATGAGCAGTTCTTC. Its protein is CASKTSGRNNEQFF.

This chain joins TRBV19 and TRBJ2-7, with D uncertain. The CDR3 is 15 amino acids. The V gene lost 0 bases and the J gene lost 2 bases, with 11 bases spanning the gap. Per germline, CDR1 LNHDA and CDR2 SQIVND (reference sequence). The CDR3 here is CASSIDLAATYEQYF. CDR3 in DNA: TGTGCCAGTAGTATAGATCTGGCGGCGACCTACGAGCAGTACTTC.

The chain employs TRBV28 and TRBJ2-7; TRBD2 agrees at 11 bases. The trim removed 5 bases at V and 3 bases at J, leaving 9 bases unmatched. Germline values: CDR1 MDHEN, CDR2 SYDVKM. There are 16 residues in the CDR3. The CDR3 DNA reads TGTGCCAGCAGTCAACTTGGGACTAGCGGCCTCTACGAGCAGTACTTC. Encoded protein: CASSQLGTSGLYEQYF. The full variable domain, completed using reference TRBV28 and TRBJ2-7, is DVKVTQSSRYLVKRTGEKVFLECVQDMDHENMFWYRQDPGLGLRLIYFSYDVKMKEKGDIPEGYSVSREKKERFSLILESASTNQTSMYLCASSQLGTSGLYEQYFGPGTRLTVT.

The chain uses TRBV28 and TRBJ1-4; the D gene is possibly TRBD1 (6 bases). V lost 6 bases to trimming and J lost 0 bases, with 14 bases between them. Per the germline V gene, CDR1 is MDHEN and CDR2 is SYDVKM. The CDR3 is 16 amino acids. The CDR3 DNA reads as TGTGCCAGCAGCCAAGGAACAGGGACAACTAATGAAAAACTGTTTTTT. Its protein is CASSQGTGTTNEKLFF. The complete variable domain, with remaining parts taken from reference TRBV28 and TRBJ1-4, reads DVKVTQSSRYLVKRTGEKVFLECVQDMDHENMFWYRQDPGLGLRLIYFSYDVKMKEKGDIPEGYSVSREKKERFSLILESASTNQTSMYLCASSQGTGTTNEKLFFGSGTQLSVL.

V and J are TRBV28 and TRBJ1-1, with TRBD1 as a possible D gene (5 bases). This CDR3 is 15 amino acids long. Trimming pared 6 bases from V and 2 bases from J, leaving 16 bases between. Germline V lookup: CDR1 MDHEN, CDR2 SYDVKM. CDR3 DNA sequence: TGTGCCAGCAGAGTCGACGGGACTGATAACACTGAAGCTTTCTTT. Translation: CASRVDGTDNTEAFF.

The V call is TRBV4-3, the J call TRBJ1-4; D is unresolved. This CDR3 has 16 residues. The germline V gene has CDR1 LGHNA and CDR2 YSLEER. V was pared by 1 base and J by 0 bases, with 9 bases between. The CDR3 region is CASSQGITATNEKLFF. CDR3 in DNA: TGCGCCAGCAGCCAAGGTATAACGGCAACTAATGAAAAACTGTTTTTT.

J is TRBJ1-1 and V is TRBV5-1; the D is unclear. Germline CDR1 reads SGHRS; CDR2 reads YFSETQ. The V gene lost 2 bases and the J gene lost 0 bases, with 5 bases spanning the gap. The CDR3 length is 13 residues. CDR3 coding DNA: TGCGCCAGCAGCTTACGAATGAACACTGAAGCTTTCTTT. Its translation is CASSLRMNTEAFF.

This clone has just a few counts. The chain recombines TRBV21-1 with TRBJ1-1; TRBD1 is the table's D call, not checked against the DNA. TRBV21-1 is labeled a pseudogene. The CDR3 totals 13 residues. The CDR3 spells CASSRGQNTEAFF. In DNA, the CDR3 is TGTGCCAGCAGCAGGGGACAGAACACTGAAGCTTTCTTT.

V is TRBV5-6 and J is TRBJ2-6, with D unclear. The V end lost 5 bases, the J end lost 0 bases, and 6 bases lay between the germline ends. CDR1 is SGHDT, CDR2 YYEEEE, per germline. This CDR3 contains 14 residues. The DNA of the CDR3 is TGTGCCAGCAGTTCAGTCTCTGGGGCCAACGTCCTGACTTTC. Protein: CASSSVSGANVLTF. Drawing the rest from reference TRBV5-6 and TRBJ2-6, the complete variable domain is DAGVTQSPTHLIKTRGQQVTLRCSPKSGHDTVSWYQQALGQGPQFIFQYYEEEERQRGNFPDRFSGHQFPNYSSELNVNALLLGDSALYLCASSSVSGANVLTFGAGSRLTVL.

V usage is TRBV11-2 and J usage is TRBJ2-1; 7 nucleotides match TRBD2. Germline values: CDR1 SGHAT, CDR2 FQNNGV. V dropped 6 bases and J dropped 4; count of bases not matched to a gene: 18. The CDR3 is 18 residues long. In DNA, the CDR3 is TGTGCCAGCAGTCTTACCCCTTTTCCGGGACTAAAATACAATGAGCAGTTCTTC. This codes for CASSLTPFPGLKYNEQFF.

The chain combines TRBV27 with TRBJ2-7, with TRBD1 matching 9 bases. After removal of 6 bases from V and 3 bases from J, the junction contained 6 bases not matched to a gene. The CDR3 contains 14 residues. Germline values: CDR1 MNHEY, CDR2 SMNVEV (reference sequence). The CDR3 reads CASRRTGGSYEQYF. The CDR3 nucleotides read TGTGCCAGCAGGAGAACAGGGGGCAGCTACGAGCAGTACTTC.

The chain employs TRBV18 and TRBJ2-1; the match to TRBD1 covers 10 bases. The trim removed 4 bases at V and 3 bases at J, leaving 6 bases unmatched. The CDR3 consists of 16 residues. The germline V gene has CDR1 KGHSH and CDR2 LQKENI. The CDR3 loop reads CASSRTGTGVYNEQFF. As DNA, the CDR3 is TGTGCCAGCTCACGTACTGGGACAGGGGTCTACAATGAGCAGTTCTTC.

The chain carries TRBV4-3 and TRBJ2-5; D possibly corresponds to TRBD2 (5 bases). This CDR3 region has 15 residues. Trimming cost V 0 bases and J 5 bases, with 13 bases left between them. Germline assignment: CDR1 LGHNA and CDR2 YSLEER. CDR3 sequence: CASSQELGGVETQYF. CDR3 in DNA: TGCGCCAGCAGCCAAGAACTTGGAGGAGTTGAGACCCAGTACTTC.

The chain employs TRBV7-9 and TRBJ1-1; no clear D gene. The germline V gene has CDR1 SEHNR and CDR2 FQNEAQ (reference sequence). Trimming left V 3 bases short and J 1 base short, with 6 bases between. This CDR3 region has 13 residues. For the CDR3, the DNA is TGTGCCAGCAGCTTCACAGAGAACACTGAAGCTTTCTTT. This translates into CASSFTENTEAFF.